This T cell receptor beta chain was found in a study of T cells in Graves' hyperthyroidism and ophthalmopathy. Findings and limits, study-wide: A model built on 13 V-J features separated ophthalmopathy from stable hyperthyroidism.

This clonotype was counted many times. Antigen unknown. Amplification yielded TCR beta CDR3 regions, with RNA transcripts as the source. The HTBI set primed first-round TCR CDR3 RT-PCR. TCRdb called the multiplex PCR reads again in MiXCR, with one record for every CDR3 protein. Of hundreds of thousands of distinct CDR3 sequences in the sample, just under 20% were seen once. The TCR was taken from a man in his forties with Graves' ophthalmopathy. Sequenced material: blood.

The CDR3 loop is CAWSVDGGPFF. In DNA form, the CDR3 reads TGTGCCTGGAGTGTCGATGGGGGCCCTTTCTTT. This chain joins TRBV30 and TRBJ1-1, with D possibly being TRBD1 (6 bases). The CDR3 extends over 11 amino acids. Per germline, CDR1 GTSNPN and CDR2 SVGIG (reference sequence). V was cut by 0 bases and J by 12 bases, with 11 bases left in between.